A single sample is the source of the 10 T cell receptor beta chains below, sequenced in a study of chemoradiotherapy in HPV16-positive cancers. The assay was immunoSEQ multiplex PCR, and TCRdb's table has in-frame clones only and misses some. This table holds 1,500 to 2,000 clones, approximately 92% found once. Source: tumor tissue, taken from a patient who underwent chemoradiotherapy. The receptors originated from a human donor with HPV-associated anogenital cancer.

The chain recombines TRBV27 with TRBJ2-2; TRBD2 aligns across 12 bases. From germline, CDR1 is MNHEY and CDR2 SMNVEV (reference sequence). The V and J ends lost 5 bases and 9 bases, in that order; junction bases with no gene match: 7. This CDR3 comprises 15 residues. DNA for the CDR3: TGTGCCAGCAGTGGACTAGCGGGGAGCCACCGGGAGCTGTTTTTT. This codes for CASSGLAGSHRELFF.

In DNA form, the CDR3 reads TGTGCCAGCAGTTCATGGGGGATAGCGGGAGGTACGGGGGGCAATGAGCAGTTCTTC. Protein sequence: CASSSWGIAGGTGGNEQFF. The chain uses TRBV28 and TRBJ2-1; 10 nucleotides align to TRBD2. J was trimmed by 6 bases and V by 4 bases; bases with no gene match: 18. CDR1 MDHEN and CDR2 SYDVKM come from the germline V gene. This CDR3 contains 19 residues.

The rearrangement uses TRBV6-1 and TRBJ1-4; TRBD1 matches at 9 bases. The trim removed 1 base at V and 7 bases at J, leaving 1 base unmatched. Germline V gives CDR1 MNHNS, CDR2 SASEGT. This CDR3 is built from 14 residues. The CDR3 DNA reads TGTGCCAGCAGTGAAGGGACAGGGGCTGAAAAACTGTTTTTT. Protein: CASSEGTGAEKLFF.

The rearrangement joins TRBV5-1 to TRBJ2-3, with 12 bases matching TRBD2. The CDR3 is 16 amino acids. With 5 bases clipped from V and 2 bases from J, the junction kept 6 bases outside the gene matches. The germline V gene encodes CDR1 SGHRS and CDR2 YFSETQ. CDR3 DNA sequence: TGCGCCAGCAGACCTGGACTAGCGGGGATCACAGATACGCAGTATTTT. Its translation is CASRPGLAGITDTQYF. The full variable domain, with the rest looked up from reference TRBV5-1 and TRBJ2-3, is KAGVTQTPRYLIKTRGQQVTLSCSPISGHRSVSWYQQTPGQGLQFLFEYFSETQRNKGNFPGRFSGRQFSNSRSEMNVSTLELGDSALYLCASRPGLAGITDTQYFGPGTRLTVL.

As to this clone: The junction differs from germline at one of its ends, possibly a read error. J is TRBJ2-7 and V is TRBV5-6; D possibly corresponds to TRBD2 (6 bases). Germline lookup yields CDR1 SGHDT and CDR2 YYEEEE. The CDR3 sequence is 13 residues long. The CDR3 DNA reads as TGTGCCAGCAGCTCCCGGGACTCCTTCGAGCAGTACTTC. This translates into CASSSRDSFEQYF.

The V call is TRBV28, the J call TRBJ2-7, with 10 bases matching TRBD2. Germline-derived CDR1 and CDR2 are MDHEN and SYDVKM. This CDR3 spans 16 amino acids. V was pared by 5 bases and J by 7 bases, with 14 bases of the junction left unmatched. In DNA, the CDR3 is TGTGCCAGCAGTCTCCGGACTAGCGGACTACCGTGGGAGCAGTACTTC. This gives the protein CASSLRTSGLPWEQYF.

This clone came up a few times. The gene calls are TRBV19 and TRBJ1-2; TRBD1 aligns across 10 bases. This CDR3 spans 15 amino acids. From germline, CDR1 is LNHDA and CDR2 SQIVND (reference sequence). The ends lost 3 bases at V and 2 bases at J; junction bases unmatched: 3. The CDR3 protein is CASSITGQGNYGYTF. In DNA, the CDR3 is TGTGCCAGTAGTATTACGGGACAGGGGAACTATGGCTACACCTTC. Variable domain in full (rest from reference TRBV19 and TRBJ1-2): DGGITQSPKYLFRKEGQNVTLSCEQNLNHDAMYWYRQDPGQGLRLIYYSQIVNDFQKGDIAEGYSVSREKKESFPLTVTSAQKNPTAFYLCASSITGQGNYGYTFGSGTRLTVV.

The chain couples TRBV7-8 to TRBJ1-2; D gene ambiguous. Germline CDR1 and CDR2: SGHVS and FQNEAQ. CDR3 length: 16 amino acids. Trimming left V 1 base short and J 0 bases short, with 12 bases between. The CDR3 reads CASSLGQALANYGYTF. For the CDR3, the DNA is TGTGCCAGCAGCTTAGGGCAGGCACTAGCTAACTATGGCTACACCTTC.

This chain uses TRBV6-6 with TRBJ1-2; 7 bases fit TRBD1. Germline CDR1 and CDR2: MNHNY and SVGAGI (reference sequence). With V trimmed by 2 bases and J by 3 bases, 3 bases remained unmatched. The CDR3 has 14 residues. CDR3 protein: CASSYDQGDYGYTF. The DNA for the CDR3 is TGTGCCAGCAGTTACGATCAGGGGGACTATGGCTACACCTTC.

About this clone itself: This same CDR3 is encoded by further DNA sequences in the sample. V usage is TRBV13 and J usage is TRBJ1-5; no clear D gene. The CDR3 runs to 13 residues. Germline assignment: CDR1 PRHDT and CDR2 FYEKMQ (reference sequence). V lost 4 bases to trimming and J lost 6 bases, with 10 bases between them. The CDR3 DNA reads TGTGCCAGCAGCTCCCTCCGGCGTCAGCCCCAGCATTTT. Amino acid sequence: CASSSLRRQPQHF.